This T cell receptor (beta chain) was obtained from a study of T cell responses to AZD1222 COVID-19 vaccine. Produced via immunoSEQ multiplex PCR; TCRdb's table is partial and in-frame only. Here the sample spans about 120,000 clones, around 89% being singletons. The CDR3 has 13 amino acids. Per germline, CDR1 SNHLY and CDR2 FYNNEI. Trimming stripped 6 bases from V and 5 bases from J, with 11 bases between. This receptor was obtained from an adult who received the AZD1222 COVID-19 vaccine. Here the sequenced sample was peripheral blood, taken 28 days after the second AZD1222 dose. J is TRBJ1-5 and V is TRBV2; D possibly corresponds to TRBD1 (6 bases). The CDR3 loop is CASRAGVDQPQHF. CDR3 sequence (DNA): TGTGCCAGCAGGGCAGGGGTGGATCAGCCCCAGCATTTT. Using reference TRBV2 and TRBJ1-5 for the parts outside the CDR3, the full variable domain is EPEVTQTPSHQVTQMGQEVILRCVPISNHLYFYWYRQILGQKVEFLVSFYNNEISEKSEIFDDQFSVERPDGSNFTLKIRSTKLEDSAMYFCASRAGVDQPQHFGDGTRLSIL.